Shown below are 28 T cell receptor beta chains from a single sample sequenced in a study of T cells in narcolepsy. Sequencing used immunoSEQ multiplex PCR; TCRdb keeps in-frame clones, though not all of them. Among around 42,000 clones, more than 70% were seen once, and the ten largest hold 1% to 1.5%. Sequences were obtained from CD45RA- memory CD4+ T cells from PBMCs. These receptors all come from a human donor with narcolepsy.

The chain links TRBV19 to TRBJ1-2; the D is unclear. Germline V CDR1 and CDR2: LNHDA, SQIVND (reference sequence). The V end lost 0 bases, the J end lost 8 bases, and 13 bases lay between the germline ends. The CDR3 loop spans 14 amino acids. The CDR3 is CASSIESPSGGYTF. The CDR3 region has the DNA TGTGCCAGTAGTATAGAAAGTCCCTCGGGCGGCTACACCTTC.

The chain's CDR3 is CASSRDYRTSNYGYTF. The CDR3 DNA reads TGCGCCAGCAGCCGGGACTATAGGACCTCTAACTATGGCTACACCTTC. The chain carries TRBV4-3 and TRBJ1-2, with TRBD1 as a possible D gene (5 bases). V shed 4 bases and J shed 0 bases, with 15 bases lying between them. The CDR3 totals 16 residues. Per germline, CDR1 LGHNA and CDR2 YSLEER.

CDR3 sequence reads: CATRWTSGFSDTQYF. The CDR3 coding sequence is TGTGCCACAAGGTGGACTAGCGGGTTTAGTGATACGCAGTATTTT. The chain has TRBV2 and TRBJ2-3, with 11 nucleotides matching TRBD2. The length of the CDR3 is 15 residues. The germline V gene has CDR1 SNHLY and CDR2 FYNNEI. The V segment lost 10 bases and the J segment 6 bases; nucleotides outside the gene matches: 12.

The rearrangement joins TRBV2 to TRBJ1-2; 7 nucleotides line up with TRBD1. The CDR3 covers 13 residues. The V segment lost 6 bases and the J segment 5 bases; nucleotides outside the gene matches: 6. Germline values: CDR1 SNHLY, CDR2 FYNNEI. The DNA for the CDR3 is TGTGCCAGCAGGGCGACAGGGAATTATGGCTACACCTTC. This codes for CASRATGNYGYTF.

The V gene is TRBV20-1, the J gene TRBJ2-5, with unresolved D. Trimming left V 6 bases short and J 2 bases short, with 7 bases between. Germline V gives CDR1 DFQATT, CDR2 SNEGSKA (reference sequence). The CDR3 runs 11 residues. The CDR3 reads CSAGHQETQYF. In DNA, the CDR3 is TGCAGTGCAGGCCATCAAGAGACCCAGTACTTC.

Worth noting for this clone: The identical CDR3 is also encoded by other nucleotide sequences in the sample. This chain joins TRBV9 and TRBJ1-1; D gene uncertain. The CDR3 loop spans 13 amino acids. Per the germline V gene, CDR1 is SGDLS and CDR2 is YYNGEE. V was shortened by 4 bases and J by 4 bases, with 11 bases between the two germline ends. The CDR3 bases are TGTGCCAGCAGCATTGACGGAAGCACTGAAGCTTTCTTT. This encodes CASSIDGSTEAFF.

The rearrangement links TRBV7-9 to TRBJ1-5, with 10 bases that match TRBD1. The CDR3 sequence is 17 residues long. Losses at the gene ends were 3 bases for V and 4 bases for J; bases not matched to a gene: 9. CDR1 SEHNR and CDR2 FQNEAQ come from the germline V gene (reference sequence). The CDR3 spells CASSLGQGIGSNQPQHF. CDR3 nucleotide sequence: TGTGCCAGCAGCTTGGGACAGGGGATAGGCTCTAATCAGCCCCAGCATTTT. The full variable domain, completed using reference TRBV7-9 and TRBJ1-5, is DTGVSQNPRHKITKRGQNVTFRCDPISEHNRLYWYRQTLGQGPEFLTYFQNEAQLEKSRLLSDRFSAERPKGSFSTLEIQRTEQGDSAMYLCASSLGQGIGSNQPQHFGDGTRLSIL.

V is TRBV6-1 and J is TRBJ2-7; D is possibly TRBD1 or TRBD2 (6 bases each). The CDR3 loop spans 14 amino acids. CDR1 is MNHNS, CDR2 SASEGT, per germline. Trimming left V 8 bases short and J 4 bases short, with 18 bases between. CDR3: CASEGGLGGYEQYF. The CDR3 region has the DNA TGTGCCAGCGAGGGGGGACTTGGGGGTTACGAGCAGTACTTC.

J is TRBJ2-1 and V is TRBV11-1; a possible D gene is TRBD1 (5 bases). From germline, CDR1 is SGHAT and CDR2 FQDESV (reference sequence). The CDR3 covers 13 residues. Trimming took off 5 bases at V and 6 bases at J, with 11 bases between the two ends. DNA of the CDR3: TGTGCCAGCAGCAAGGGGCTGAGCAATGAGCAGTTCTTC. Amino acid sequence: CASSKGLSNEQFF.

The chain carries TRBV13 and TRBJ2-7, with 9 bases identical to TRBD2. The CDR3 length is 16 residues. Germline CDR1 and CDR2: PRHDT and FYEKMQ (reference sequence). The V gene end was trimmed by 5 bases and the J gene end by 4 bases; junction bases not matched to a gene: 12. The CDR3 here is CASSPDPTSGEYEQYF. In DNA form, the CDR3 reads TGTGCCAGCAGCCCTGACCCGACTAGCGGAGAATACGAGCAGTACTTC.

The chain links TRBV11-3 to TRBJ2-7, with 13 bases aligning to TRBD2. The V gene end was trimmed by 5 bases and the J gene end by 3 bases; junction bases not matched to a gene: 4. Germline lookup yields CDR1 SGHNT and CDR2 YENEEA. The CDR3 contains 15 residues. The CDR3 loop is CASSPGTSGIYEQYF. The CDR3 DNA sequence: TGTGCCAGCAGCCCCGGGACTAGCGGGATCTACGAGCAGTACTTC. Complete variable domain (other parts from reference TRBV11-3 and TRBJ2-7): EAGVVQSPRYKIIEKKQPVAFWCNPISGHNTLYWYLQNLGQGPELLIRYENEEAVDDSQLPKDRFSAERLKGVDSTLKIQPAELGDSAVYLCASSPGTSGIYEQYFGPGTRLTVT.

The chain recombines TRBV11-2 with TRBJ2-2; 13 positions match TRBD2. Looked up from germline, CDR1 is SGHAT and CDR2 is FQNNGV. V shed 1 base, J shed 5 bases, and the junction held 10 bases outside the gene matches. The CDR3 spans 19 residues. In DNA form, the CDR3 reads TGTGCCAGCAGCTTAGTTTTAACTAGCGGGAGGGTAGGAACCGGGGAGCTGTTTTTT. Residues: CASSLVLTSGRVGTGELFF. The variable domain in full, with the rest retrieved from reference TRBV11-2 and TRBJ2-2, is EAGVAQSPRYKIIEKRQSVAFWCNPISGHATLYWYQQILGQGPKLLIQFQNNGVVDDSQLPKDRFSAERLKGVDSTLKIQPAKLEDSAVYLCASSLVLTSGRVGTGELFFGEGSRLTVL.

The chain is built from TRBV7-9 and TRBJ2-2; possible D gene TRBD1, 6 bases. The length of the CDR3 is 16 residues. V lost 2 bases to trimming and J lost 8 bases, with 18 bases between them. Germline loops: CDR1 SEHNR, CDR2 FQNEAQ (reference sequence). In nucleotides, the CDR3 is TGTGCCAGCAGCTTATACCCGAACACAGGGACGGGGGAGCTGTTTTTT. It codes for CASSLYPNTGTGELFF.

In DNA, the CDR3 is TGTGCCACCAGCAGAGTTGCCAGGAGCTCCTACAATGAGCAGTTCTTC. Protein: CATSRVARSSYNEQFF. This chain links TRBV15 with TRBJ2-1; D gene uncertain. Germline V CDR1 and CDR2: LNHNV, YYDKDF (reference sequence). This CDR3 comprises 16 residues. The ends were cut back, 1 base at V and 0 bases at J, with 10 bases in the middle.

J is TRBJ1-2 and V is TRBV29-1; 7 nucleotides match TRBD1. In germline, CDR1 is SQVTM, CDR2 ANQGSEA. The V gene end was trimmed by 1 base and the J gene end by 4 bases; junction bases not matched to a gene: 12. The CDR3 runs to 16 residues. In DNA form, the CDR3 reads TGCAGCGTTGAAGTGGGCAACACAGGGGCCTTCTATGGCTACACCTTC. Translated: CSVEVGNTGAFYGYTF.

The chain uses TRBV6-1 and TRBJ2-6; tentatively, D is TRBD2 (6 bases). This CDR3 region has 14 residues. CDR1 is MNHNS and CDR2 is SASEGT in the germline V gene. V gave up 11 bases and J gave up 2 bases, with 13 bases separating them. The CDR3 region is CASSTGAGANVLTF. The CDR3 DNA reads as TGTGCCTCCTCGACGGGGGCTGGGGCCAACGTCCTGACTTTC.

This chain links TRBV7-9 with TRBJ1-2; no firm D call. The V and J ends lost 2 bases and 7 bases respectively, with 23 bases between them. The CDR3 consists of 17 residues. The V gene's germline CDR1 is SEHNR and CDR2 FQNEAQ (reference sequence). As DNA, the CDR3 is TGTGCCAGCAGCTTAAAGACGCCGGGAAACCCTGTATCTGGCTACACCTTC. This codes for CASSLKTPGNPVSGYTF.

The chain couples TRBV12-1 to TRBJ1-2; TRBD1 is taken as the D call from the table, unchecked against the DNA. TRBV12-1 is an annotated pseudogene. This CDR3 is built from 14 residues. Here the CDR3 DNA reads TGTGCCAGCAGCTTTGGCAGGGGCGACTATGGCTACACCTTC. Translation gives CASSFGRGDYGYTF.

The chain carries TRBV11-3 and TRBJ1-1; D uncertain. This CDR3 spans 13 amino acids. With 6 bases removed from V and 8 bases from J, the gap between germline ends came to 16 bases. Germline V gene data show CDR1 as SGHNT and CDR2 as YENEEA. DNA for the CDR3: TGTGCCAGCAGTACCCCTAGAAGCTGGGAAGCTTTCTTT. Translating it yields CASSTPRSWEAFF.

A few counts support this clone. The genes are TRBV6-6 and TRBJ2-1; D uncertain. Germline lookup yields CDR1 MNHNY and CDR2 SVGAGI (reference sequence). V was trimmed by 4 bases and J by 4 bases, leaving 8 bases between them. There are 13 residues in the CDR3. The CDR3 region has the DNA TGTGCCAGCAGTTCGAGCACTTACAATGAGCAGTTCTTC. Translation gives CASSSSTYNEQFF.

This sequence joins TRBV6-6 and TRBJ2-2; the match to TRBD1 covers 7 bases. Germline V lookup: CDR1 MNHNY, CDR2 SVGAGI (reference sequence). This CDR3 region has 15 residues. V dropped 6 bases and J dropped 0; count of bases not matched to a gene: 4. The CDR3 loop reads CASRPGTANTGELFF. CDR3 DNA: TGTGCCAGCAGACCCGGGACAGCGAACACCGGGGAGCTGTTTTTT.

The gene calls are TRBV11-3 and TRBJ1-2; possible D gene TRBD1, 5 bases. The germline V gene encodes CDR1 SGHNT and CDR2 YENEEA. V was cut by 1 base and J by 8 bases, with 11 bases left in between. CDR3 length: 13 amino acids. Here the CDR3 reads CASSLVSGDGYTF. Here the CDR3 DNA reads TGTGCCAGCAGCTTAGTATCGGGGGACGGCTACACCTTC.

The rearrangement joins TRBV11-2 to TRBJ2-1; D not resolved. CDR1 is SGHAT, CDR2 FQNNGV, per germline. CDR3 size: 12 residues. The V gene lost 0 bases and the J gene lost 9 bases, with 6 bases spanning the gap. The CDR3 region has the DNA TGTGCCAGCAGCTTAGATTATGCTGAGCAGTTCTTC. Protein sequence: CASSLDYAEQFF.

CDR3 in DNA: TGCGCCAGCAGCTCTCGGCCTAGCGACTCCTACAATGAGCAGTTCTTC. It yields the protein CASSSRPSDSYNEQFF. The rearrangement links TRBV4-1 to TRBJ2-1, with D perhaps matching TRBD2 (6 bases). Germline V gene sequence: CDR1 MGHRA, CDR2 YSYEKL. The ends were cut back, 5 bases at V and 0 bases at J, with 14 bases in the middle. The CDR3 sequence is 16 residues long.

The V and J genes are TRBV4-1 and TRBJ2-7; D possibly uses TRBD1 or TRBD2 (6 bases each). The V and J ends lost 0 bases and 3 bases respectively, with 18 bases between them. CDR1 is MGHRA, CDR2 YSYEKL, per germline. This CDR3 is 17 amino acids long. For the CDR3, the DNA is TGCGCCAGCAGCCAAGATTCCGGGGGCTCGCTGGGCTACGAGCAGTACTTC. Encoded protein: CASSQDSGGSLGYEQYF.

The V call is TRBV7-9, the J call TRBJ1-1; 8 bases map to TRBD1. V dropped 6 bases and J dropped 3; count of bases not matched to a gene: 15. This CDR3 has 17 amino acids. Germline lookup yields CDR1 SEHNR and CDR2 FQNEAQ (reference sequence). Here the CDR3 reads CASRPTLRGLYDTEAFF. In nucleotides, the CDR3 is TGTGCCAGCAGACCCACCCTCAGGGGGCTGTACGACACTGAAGCTTTCTTT.

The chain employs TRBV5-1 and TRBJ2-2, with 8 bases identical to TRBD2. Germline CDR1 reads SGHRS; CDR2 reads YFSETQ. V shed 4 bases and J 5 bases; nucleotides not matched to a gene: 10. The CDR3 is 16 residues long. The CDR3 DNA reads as TGCGCCAGCAGCGTAGGAGCGGGAGCGAGTACCGGGGAGCTGTTTTTT. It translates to CASSVGAGASTGELFF.

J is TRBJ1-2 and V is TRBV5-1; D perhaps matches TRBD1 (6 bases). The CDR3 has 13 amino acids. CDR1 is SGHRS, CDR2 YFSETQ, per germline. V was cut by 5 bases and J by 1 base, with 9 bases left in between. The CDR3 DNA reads TGCGCCAGCAGAGGGGGATTTAACTATGGCTACACCTTC. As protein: CASRGGFNYGYTF.